This T cell receptor beta chain was recovered during a study of blood T cell repertoires in COVID-19. Study-wide context: Acute and convalescent COVID-19 samples came from the United States, Italy and Spain. T cells, B-cell-depleted T cells, or PBMCs provided the cDNA or gDNA that served as material.

Authors' analysis steps: It was from reference gene primer amplification that nucleated cell counts were estimated. Some clones are missing from TCRdb's copy, which holds only in-frame ones; the method was immunoSEQ multiplex PCR. V, J and clone size are those of that table, while D and trimming were read from the DNA. The sample holds about 68,000 clones; around 91% are singletons and the top ten take around 2.5%. This CDR3 comprises 18 residues. V dropped 3 bases and J dropped 0; count of bases not matched to a gene: 6. Germline assignment: CDR1 KGHSH and CDR2 LQKENI. This clonotype was obtained from a man between 50 and 59 years old with acute or convalescent COVID-19. The rearrangement joins TRBV18 to TRBJ2-7; 15 positions match TRBD2. Sequencing input: peripheral blood. This CDR3 is CASSPPGLAGGFSYEQYF. In nucleotides, the CDR3 is TGTGCCAGCTCACCGCCGGGACTAGCGGGAGGCTTCTCCTACGAGCAGTACTTC.